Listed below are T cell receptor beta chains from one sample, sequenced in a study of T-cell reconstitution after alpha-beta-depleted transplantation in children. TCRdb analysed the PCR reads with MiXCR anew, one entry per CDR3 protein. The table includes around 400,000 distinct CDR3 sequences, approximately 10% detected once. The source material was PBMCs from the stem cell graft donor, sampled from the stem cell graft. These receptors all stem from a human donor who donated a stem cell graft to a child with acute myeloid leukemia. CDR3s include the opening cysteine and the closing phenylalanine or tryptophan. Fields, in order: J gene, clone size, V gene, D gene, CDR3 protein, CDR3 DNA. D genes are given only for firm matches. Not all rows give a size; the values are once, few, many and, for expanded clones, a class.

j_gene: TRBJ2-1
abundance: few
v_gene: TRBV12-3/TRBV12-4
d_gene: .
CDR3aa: CASSWTGWTSSSYNEQFF
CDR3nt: TGTGCCAGCAGTTGGACAGGCTGGACTAGCAGCTCCTACAATGAGCAGTTCTTC

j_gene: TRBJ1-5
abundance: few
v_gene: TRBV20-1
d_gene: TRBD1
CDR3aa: CSVPGQGAGSNQPQHF
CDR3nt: TGCAGTGTACCGGGACAGGGGGCCGGCAGCAATCAGCCCCAGCATTTT

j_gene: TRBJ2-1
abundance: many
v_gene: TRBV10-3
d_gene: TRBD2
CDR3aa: CAISGSGLAGEPEQFF
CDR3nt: TGTGCCATCAGTGGTTCGGGGCTAGCGGGAGAACCTGAGCAGTTCTTC

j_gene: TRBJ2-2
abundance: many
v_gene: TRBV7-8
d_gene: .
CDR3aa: CASSSRRSTGELFF
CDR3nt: TGTGCCAGCAGCTCGAGACGGAGCACCGGGGAGCTGTTTTTT

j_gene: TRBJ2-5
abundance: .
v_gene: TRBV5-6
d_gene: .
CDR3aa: CASSLDPGTSETQYF
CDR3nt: TGTGCCAGCAGCTTGGATCCAGGGACGTCGGAGACCCAGTACTTC

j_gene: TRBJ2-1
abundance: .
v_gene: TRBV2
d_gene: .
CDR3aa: CASSVWGRGFF
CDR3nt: TGTGCCAGCAGTGTTTGGGGAAGGGGGTTCTTC

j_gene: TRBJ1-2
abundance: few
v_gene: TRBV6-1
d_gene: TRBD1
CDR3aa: CASAISEDRSVYGYTF
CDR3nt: TGTGCCAGCGCCATTTCTGAGGACAGGTCCGTCTATGGCTACACCTTC

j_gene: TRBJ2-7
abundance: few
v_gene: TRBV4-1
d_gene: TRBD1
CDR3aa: CASSPGTGGPLGKGRREQYF
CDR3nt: TGCGCCAGCAGCCCCGGGACAGGGGGCCCTCTAGGTAAGGGGAGGAGGGAGCAGTACTTC

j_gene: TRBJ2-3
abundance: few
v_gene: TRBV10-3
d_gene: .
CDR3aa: CAISGMGGDLTDTQYF
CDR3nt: TGTGCCATCAGTGGAATGGGGGGAGACCTAACAGATACGCAGTATTTT

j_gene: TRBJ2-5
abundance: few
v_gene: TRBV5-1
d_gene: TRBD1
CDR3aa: CASSLSTGGIETQYF
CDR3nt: TGCGCCAGCAGCTTGAGCACAGGGGGAATTGAGACCCAGTACTTC

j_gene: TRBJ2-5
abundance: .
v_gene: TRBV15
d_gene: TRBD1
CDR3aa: CATSRDRRQGKKETQYF
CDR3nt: TGTGCCACCAGCAGAGATCGGAGACAGGGGAAGAAGGAGACCCAGTACTTC

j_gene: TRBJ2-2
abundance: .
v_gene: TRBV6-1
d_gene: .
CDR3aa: CASSDDNTGELFF
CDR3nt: TGTGCCAGCAGTGATGATAACACCGGGGAGCTGTTTTTT

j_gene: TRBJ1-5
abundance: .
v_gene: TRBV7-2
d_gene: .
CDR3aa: CASSLGASTSNQPQHF
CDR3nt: TGTGCCAGCAGCTTAGGGGCCTCGACGAGCAATCAGCCCCAGCATTTT

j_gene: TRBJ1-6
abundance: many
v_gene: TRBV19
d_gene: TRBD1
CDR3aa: CASSVPGQGPPLHF
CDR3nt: TGTGCCAGTAGTGTACCGGGACAGGGGCCACCCCTCCACTTT

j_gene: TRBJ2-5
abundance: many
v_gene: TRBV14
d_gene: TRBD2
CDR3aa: CASSQRGGGETQYF
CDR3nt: TGTGCCAGCAGCCAGCGTGGGGGGGGAGAGACCCAGTACTTC

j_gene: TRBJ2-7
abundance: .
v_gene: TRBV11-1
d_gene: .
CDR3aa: CASSLLDSSFYEQYF
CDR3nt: TGTGCCAGCAGCTTACTGGACAGCTCCTTCTACGAGCAGTACTTC

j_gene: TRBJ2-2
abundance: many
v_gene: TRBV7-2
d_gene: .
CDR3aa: CASSLGIGELFF
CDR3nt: TGTGCCAGCAGCTTAGGGATCGGGGAGCTGTTTTTT

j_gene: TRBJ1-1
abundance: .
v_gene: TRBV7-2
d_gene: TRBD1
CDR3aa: CASSPPTGTGTEAFF
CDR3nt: TGTGCCAGCAGCCCTCCGACAGGGACAGGGACTGAAGCTTTCTTT

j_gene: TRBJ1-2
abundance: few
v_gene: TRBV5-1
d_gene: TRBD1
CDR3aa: CASSLNRGEGGYTF
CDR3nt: TGCGCCAGCAGCTTGAACAGGGGCGAAGGAGGCTACACCTTC

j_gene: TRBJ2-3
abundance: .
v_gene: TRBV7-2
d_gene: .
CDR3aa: CASSSRLLQRATDTQYF
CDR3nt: TGTGCCAGCAGCTCCCGCTTACTCCAGAGAGCCACAGATACGCAGTATTTT

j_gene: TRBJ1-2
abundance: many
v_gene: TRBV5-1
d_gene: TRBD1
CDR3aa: CASRRQGGNGYGYTF
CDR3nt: TGCGCCAGCAGACGACAGGGAGGGAACGGCTATGGCTACACCTTC

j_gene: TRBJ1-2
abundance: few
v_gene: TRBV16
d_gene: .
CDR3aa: CASSGELEDYGYTF
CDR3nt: TGTGCCAGCAGCGGGGAGCTTGAGGACTATGGCTACACCTTC

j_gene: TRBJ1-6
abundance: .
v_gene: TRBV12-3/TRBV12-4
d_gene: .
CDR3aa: CASSLSGSSPLHF
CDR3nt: TGTGCCAGCAGTTTATCCGGGTCTTCACCCCTCCACTTT

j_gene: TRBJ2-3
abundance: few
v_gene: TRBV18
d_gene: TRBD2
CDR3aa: CASSPGTSVALPGDTQYF
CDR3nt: TGTGCCAGCTCACCCGGGACTAGCGTAGCCCTACCGGGTGATACGCAGTATTTT

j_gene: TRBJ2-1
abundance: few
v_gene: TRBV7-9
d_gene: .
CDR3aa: CASSLGGRIGYNEQFF
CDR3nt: TGTGCCAGCAGCCTAGGGGGGAGAATTGGGTACAATGAGCAGTTCTTC

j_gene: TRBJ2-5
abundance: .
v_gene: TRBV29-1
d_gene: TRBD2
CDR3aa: CSGDTSGQETQYF
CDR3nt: TGCAGCGGTGATACTAGCGGTCAAGAGACCCAGTACTTC

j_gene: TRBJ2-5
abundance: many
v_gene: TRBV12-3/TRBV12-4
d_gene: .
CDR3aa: CASSLLEETQYF
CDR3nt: TGTGCCAGCAGTTTGTTGGAAGAGACCCAGTACTTC

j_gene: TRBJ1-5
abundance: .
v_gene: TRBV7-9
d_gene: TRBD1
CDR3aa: CASSRQGLSNQPQHF
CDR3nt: TGTGCCAGCAGCCGACAGGGTCTCAGCAATCAGCCCCAGCATTTT

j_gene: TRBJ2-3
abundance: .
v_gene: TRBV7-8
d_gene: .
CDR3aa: CASTTWGDTQYF
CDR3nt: TGTGCCAGCACTACTTGGGGTGATACGCAGTATTTT

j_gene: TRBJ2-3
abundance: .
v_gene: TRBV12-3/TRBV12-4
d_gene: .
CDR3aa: CASSSWPSTDTQYF
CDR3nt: TGTGCCAGCAGTTCCTGGCCAAGCACAGATACGCAGTATTTT

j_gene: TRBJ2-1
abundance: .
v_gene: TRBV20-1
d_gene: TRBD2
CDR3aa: CSAPRGLAGFSSYNEQFF
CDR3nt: TGCAGTGCTCCCCGTGGACTAGCGGGGTTCAGCTCCTACAATGAGCAGTTCTTC

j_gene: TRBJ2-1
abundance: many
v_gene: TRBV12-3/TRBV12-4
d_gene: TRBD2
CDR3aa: CASSSSGGIYNEQFF
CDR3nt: TGTGCCAGCAGTTCGAGCGGGGGAATTTACAATGAGCAGTTCTTC

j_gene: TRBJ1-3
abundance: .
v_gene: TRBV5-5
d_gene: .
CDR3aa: CASSIDGHSGNTIYF
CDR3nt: TGTGCCAGCAGCATTGACGGACACTCTGGAAACACCATATATTTT

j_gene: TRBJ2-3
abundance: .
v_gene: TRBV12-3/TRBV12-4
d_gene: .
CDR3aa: CASTGTTSTDTQYF
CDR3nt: TGTGCCAGCACCGGGACAACTAGCACAGATACGCAGTATTTT

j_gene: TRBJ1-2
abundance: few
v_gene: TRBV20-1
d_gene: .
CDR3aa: CSARVSDFYGYTF
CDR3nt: TGCAGTGCTAGAGTGTCGGACTTCTATGGCTACACCTTC

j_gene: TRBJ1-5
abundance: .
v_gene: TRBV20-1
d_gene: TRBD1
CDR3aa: CSARSTGREGQPQHF
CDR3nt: TGCAGTGCTAGGTCGACAGGGAGAGAGGGGCAGCCCCAGCATTTT

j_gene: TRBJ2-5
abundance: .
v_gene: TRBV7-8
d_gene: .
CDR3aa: CASSLKAARTQYF
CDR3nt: TGTGCCAGCAGCTTAAAGGCTGCACGGACCCAGTACTTC

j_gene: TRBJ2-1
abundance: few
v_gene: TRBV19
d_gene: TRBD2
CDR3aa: CASSRREVHRNEQFF
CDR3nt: TGTGCCAGTAGTAGGCGGGAGGTTCACCGGAATGAGCAGTTCTTC

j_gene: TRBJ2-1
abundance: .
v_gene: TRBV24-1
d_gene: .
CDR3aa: CATSPGPYNYNEQFF
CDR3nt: TGTGCCACCTCTCCCGGGCCGTATAACTACAATGAGCAGTTCTTC

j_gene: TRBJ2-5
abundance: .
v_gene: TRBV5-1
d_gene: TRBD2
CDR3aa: CASSRRTSAQETQYF
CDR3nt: TGCGCCAGCAGCAGGCGGACTAGCGCCCAAGAGACCCAGTACTTC

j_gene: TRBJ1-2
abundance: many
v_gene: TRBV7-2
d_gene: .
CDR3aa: CASSLGVGRLNYGYTF
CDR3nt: TGTGCCAGCAGCCTAGGAGTGGGACGGCTTAACTATGGCTACACCTTC

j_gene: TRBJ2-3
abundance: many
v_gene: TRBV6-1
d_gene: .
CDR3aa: CASSDRRVEDTQYF
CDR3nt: TGTGCCAGCAGTGACCGGCGAGTGGAAGATACGCAGTATTTT

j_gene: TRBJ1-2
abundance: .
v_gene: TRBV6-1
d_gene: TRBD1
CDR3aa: CASSWDSRYGYTF
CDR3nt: TGTGCCAGCAGCTGGGACAGCCGCTATGGCTACACCTTC

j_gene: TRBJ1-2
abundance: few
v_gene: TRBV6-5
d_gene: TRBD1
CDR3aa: CASSYSVTGEDGYTF
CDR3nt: TGTGCCAGCAGTTACTCGGTGACAGGGGAGGATGGCTACACCTTC

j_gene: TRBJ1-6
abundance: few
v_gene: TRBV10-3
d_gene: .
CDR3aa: CAISWAEDNSPLHF
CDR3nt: TGTGCCATCAGTTGGGCAGAAGATAATTCACCCCTCCACTTT